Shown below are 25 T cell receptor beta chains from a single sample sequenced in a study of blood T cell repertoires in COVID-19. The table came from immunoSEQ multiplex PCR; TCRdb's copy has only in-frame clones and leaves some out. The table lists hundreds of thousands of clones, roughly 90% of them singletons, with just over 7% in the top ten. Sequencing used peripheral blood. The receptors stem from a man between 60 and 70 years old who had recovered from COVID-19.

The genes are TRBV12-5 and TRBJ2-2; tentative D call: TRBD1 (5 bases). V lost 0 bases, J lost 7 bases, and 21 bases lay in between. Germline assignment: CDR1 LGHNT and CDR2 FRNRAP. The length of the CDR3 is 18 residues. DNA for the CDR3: TGTGCTAGTGGTTTGGTACTGGTGTGGGGCGCCAGTCACGGGGAGCTGTTTTTT. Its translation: CASGLVLVWGASHGELFF. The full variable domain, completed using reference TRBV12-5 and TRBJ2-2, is DARVTQTPRHKVTEMGQEVTMRCQPILGHNTVFWYRQTMMQGLELLAYFRNRAPLDDSGMPKDRFSAEMPDATLATLKIQPSEPRDSAVYFCASGLVLVWGASHGELFFGEGSRLTVL.

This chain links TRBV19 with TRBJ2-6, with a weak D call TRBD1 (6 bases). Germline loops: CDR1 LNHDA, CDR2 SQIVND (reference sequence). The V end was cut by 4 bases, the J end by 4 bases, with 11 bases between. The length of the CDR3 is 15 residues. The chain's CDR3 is CASSRQAFGANVLTF. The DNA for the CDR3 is TGTGCCAGTAGTAGACAGGCCTTCGGGGCCAACGTCCTGACTTTC.

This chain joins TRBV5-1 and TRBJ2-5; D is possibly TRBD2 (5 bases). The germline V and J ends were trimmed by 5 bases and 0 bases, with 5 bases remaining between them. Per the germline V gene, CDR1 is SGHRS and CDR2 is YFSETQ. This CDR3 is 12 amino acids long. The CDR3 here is CASRRDQETQYF. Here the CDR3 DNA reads TGCGCCAGCAGGCGGGACCAAGAGACCCAGTACTTC.

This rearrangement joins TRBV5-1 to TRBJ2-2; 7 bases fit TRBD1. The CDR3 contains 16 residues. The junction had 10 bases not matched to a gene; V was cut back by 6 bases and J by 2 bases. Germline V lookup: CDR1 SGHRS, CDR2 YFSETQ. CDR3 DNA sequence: TGCGCCAGCATAGGAAGACAGGGCCTTAACACCGGGGAGCTGTTTTTT. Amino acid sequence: CASIGRQGLNTGELFF.

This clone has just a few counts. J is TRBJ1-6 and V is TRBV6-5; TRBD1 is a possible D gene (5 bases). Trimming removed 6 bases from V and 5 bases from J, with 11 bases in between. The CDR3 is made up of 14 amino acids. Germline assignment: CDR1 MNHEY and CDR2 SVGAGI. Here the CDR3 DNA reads TGTGCCAGCAGAGCAGGGAACCATAATTCACCCCTCCACTTT. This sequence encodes CASRAGNHNSPLHF.

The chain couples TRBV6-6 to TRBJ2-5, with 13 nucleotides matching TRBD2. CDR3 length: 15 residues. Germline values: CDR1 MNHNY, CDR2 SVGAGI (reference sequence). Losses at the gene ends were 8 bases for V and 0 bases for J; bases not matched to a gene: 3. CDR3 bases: TGTGCCAGCGGACTAGCGGGAGAGTACCAAGAGACCCAGTACTTC. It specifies CASGLAGEYQETQYF.

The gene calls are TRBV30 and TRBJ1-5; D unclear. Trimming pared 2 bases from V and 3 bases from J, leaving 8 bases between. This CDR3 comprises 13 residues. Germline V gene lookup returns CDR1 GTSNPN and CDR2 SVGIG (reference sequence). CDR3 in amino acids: CAWSRGFNQPQHF. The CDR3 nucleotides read TGTGCCTGGAGTCGAGGCTTCAATCAGCCCCAGCATTTT.

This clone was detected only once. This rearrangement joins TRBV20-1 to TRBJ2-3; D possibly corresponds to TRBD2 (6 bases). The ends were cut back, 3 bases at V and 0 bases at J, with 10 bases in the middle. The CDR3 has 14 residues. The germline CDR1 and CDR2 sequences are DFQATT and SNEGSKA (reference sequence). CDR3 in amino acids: CSASYGTSTDTQYF. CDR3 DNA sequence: TGCAGTGCTAGTTACGGGACTAGCACAGATACGCAGTATTTT.

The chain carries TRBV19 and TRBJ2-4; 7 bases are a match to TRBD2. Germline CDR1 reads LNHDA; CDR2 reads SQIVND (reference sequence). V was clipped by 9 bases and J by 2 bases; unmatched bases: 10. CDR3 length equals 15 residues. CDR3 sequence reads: CASGGSLRTKNIQYF. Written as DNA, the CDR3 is TGTGCCAGCGGGGGGAGTCTGAGGACCAAAAACATTCAGTACTTC.

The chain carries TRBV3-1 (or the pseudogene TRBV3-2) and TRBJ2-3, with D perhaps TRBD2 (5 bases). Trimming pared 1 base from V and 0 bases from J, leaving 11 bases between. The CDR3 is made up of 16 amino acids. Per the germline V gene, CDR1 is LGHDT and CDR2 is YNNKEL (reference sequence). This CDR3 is CASSQARGASTDTQYF. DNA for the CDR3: TGTGCCAGCAGCCAAGCTCGGGGAGCCAGCACAGATACGCAGTATTTT.

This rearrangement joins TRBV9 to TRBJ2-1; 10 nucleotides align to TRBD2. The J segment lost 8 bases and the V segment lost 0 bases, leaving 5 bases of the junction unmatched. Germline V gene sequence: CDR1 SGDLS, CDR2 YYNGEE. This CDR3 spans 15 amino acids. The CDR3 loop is CASSVAAGGLDEQFF. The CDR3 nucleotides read TGTGCCAGCAGCGTAGCAGCGGGGGGGCTTGATGAGCAGTTCTTC.

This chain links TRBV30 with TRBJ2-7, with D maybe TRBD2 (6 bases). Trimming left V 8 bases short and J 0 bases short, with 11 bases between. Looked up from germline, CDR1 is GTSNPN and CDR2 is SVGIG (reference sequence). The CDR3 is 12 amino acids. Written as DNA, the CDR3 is TGTGCCGGGGGGAGAGCCTCCTACGAGCAGTACTTC. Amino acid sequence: CAGGRASYEQYF.

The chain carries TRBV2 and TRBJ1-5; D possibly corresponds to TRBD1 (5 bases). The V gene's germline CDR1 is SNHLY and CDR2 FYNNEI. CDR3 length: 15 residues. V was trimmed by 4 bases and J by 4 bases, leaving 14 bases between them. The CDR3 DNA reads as TGTGCCAGCAGTGTAGAAGGACAAACAAATCAGCCCCAGCATTTT. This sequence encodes CASSVEGQTNQPQHF.

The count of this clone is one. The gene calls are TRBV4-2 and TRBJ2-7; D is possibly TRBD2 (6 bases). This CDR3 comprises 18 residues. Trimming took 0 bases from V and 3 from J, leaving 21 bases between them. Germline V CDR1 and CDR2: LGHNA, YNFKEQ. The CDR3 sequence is CASSQDVSGRGEIYEQYF. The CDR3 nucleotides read TGTGCCAGCAGCCAAGACGTTTCGGGTCGCGGGGAGATCTACGAGCAGTACTTC.

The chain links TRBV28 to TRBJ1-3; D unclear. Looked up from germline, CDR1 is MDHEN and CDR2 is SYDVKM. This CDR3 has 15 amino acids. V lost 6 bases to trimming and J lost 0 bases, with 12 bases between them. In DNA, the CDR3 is TGTGCCAGCAGCGCGACACGACCCTCTGGAAACACCATATATTTT. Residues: CASSATRPSGNTIYF.

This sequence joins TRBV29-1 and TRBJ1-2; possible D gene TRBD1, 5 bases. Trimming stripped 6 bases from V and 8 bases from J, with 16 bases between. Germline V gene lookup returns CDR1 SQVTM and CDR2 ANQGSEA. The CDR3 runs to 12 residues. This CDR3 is CSVLSGTWGYTF. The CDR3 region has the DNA TGCAGCGTACTCTCAGGGACTTGGGGCTACACCTTC.

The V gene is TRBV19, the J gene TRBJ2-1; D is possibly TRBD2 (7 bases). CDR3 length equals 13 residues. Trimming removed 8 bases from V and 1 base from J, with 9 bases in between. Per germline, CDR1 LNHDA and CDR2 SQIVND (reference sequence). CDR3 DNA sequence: TGTGCCAGTGGGGGGGCTTCCTACAATGAGCAGTTCTTC. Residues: CASGGASYNEQFF.

The CDR3 is CASSPRSQGFSYEQYF. CDR3 sequence (DNA): TGCGCCAGCAGCCCCCGTTCGCAGGGATTTTCCTACGAGCAGTACTTC. The chain combines TRBV5-1 with TRBJ2-7; D may be TRBD1 (5 bases). CDR3 length: 16 amino acids. Germline CDR1 is SGHRS and CDR2 is YFSETQ. The V gene lost 4 bases and the J gene lost 1 base, with 18 bases spanning the gap. Complete variable domain (other parts from reference TRBV5-1 and TRBJ2-7): KAGVTQTPRYLIKTRGQQVTLSCSPISGHRSVSWYQQTPGQGLQFLFEYFSETQRNKGNFPGRFSGRQFSNSRSEMNVSTLELGDSALYLCASSPRSQGFSYEQYFGPGTRLTVT.

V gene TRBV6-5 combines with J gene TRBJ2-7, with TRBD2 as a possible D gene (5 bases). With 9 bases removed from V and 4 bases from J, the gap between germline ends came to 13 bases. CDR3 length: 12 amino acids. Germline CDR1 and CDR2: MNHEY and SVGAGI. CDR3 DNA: TGTGCCAGTCGGGGTTCTGTTTACGAGCAGTACTTC. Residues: CASRGSVYEQYF.

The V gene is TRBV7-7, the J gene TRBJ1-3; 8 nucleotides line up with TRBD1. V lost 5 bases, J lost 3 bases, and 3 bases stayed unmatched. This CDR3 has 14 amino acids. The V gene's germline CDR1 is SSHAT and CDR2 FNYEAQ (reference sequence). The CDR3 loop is CASSPGTGGNTIYF. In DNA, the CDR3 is TGTGCCAGCAGCCCGGGGACAGGTGGAAACACCATATATTTT.

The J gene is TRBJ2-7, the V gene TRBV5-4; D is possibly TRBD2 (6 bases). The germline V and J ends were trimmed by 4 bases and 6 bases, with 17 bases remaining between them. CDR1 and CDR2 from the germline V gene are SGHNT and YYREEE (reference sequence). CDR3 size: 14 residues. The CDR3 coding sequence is TGTGCCAGCAGCCCAGGGACTCAATGGGGCGAGCAGTACTTC. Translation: CASSPGTQWGEQYF.

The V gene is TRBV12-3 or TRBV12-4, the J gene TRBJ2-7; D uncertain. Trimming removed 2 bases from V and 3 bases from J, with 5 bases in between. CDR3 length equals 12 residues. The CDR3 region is CASSLSIYEQYF. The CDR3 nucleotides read TGTGCCAGCAGTTTATCCATCTACGAGCAGTACTTC.

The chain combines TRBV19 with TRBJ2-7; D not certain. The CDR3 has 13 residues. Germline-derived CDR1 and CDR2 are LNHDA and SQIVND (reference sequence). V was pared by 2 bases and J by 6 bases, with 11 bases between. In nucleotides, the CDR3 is TGTGCCAGTAGTATAAGTGGCCCCCTCGAGCAGTACTTC. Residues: CASSISGPLEQYF.

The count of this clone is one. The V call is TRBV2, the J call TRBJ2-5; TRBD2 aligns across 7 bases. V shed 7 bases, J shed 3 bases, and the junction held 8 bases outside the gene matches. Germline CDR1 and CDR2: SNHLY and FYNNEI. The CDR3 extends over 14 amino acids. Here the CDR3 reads CASNNEGGEETQYF. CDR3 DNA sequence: TGTGCCAGCAACAATGAGGGAGGGGAAGAGACCCAGTACTTC. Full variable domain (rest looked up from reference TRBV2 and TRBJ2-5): EPEVTQTPSHQVTQMGQEVILRCVPISNHLYFYWYRQILGQKVEFLVSFYNNEISEKSEIFDDQFSVERPDGSNFTLKIRSTKLEDSAMYFCASNNEGGEETQYFGPGTRLLVL.

CDR3 residues: CASSLVGQGPSLNTEAFF. In nucleotides, the CDR3 is TGTGCCAGCAGCTTGGTAGGACAGGGGCCGTCCCTGAACACTGAAGCTTTCTTT. The V gene is TRBV5-4, the J gene TRBJ1-1; 9 nucleotides align to TRBD1. V gave up 0 bases and J gave up 0 bases; unmatched junction bases: 9. The germline CDR1 and CDR2 sequences are SGHNT and YYREEE (reference sequence). This CDR3 has 18 amino acids.